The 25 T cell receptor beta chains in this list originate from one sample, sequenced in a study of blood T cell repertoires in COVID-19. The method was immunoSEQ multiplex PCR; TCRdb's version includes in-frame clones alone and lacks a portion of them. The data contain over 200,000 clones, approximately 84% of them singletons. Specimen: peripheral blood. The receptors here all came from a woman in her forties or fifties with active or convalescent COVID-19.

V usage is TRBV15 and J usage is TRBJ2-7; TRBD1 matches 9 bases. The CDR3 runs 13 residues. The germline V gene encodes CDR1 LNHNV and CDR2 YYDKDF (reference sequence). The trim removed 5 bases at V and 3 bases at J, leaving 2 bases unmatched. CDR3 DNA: TGTGCCACCAGCCTGGACAGGGGCTACGAGCAGTACGTC. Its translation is CATSLDRGYEQYV.

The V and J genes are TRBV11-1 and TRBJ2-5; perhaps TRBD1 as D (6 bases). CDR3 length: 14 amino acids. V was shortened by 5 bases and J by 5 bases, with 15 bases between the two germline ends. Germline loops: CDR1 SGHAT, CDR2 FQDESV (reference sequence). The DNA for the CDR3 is TGTGCCAGCAGCCCAACTGCAGGGGTCGAGACCCAGTACTTC. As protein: CASSPTAGVETQYF.

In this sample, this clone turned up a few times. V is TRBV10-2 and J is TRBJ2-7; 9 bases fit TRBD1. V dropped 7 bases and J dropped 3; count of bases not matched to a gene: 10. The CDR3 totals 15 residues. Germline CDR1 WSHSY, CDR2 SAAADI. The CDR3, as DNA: TGCGCCAGCACCCGGGTGGGACAGGGTGACTACGAGCAGTACTTC. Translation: CASTRVGQGDYEQYF.

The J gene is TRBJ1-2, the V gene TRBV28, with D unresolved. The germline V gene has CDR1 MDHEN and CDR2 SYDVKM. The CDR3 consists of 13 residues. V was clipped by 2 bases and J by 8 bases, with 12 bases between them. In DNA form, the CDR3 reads TGTGCCAGCAGTTTAGAGGGCGCCCCAGGCTACACCTTC. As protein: CASSLEGAPGYTF.

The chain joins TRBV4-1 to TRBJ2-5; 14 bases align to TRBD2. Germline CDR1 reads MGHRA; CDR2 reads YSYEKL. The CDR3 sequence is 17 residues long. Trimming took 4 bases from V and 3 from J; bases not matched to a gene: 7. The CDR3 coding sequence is TGCGCCAGCAGCCCACAAGAGGGACTAGCGGGAGAAGAGACCCAGTACTTC. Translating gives CASSPQEGLAGEETQYF.

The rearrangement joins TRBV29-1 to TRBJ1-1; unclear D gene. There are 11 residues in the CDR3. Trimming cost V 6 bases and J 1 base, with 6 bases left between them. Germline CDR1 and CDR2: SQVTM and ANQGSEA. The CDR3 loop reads CSVTENTEAFF. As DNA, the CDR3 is TGCAGCGTAACAGAGAACACTGAAGCTTTCTTT.

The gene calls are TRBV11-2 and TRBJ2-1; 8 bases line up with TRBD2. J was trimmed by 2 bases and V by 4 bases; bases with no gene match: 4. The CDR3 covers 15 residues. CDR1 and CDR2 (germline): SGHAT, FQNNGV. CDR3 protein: CASSSAGVPYNEQFF. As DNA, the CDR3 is TGTGCCAGCAGCTCAGCGGGGGTTCCCTACAATGAGCAGTTCTTC.

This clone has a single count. CDR3 residues: CASSGGQGRNEQYV. CDR3 nucleotides: TGTGCCAGCAGTGGGGGACAGGGTAGGAACGAGCAGTACGTC. The chain recombines TRBV2 with TRBJ2-7; TRBD1 aligns across 9 bases. Germline V CDR1 and CDR2: SNHLY, FYNNEI. This CDR3 has 14 amino acids. V trimming: 4 bases; J trimming: 5 bases; junction bases outside the gene matches: 6.

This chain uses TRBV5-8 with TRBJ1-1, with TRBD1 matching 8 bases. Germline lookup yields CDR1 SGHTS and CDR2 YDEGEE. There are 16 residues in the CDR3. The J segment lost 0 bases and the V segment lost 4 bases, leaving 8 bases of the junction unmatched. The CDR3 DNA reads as TGTGCCAGCAGCGCATACAGGGGGGGCATGAACACTGAAGCTTTCTTT. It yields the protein CASSAYRGGMNTEAFF.

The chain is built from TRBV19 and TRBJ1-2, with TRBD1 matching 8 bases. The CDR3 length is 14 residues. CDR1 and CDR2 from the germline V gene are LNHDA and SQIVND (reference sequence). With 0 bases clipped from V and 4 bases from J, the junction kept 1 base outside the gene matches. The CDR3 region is CASSIDGQGYGYTF. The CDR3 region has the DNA TGTGCCAGTAGTATAGATGGACAGGGCTATGGCTACACCTTC.

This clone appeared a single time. As DNA, the CDR3 is TGCGCCAGCAGCTTGTCTGGCGGGAGGAGTGAGACCCAGTACTTC. This translates into CASSLSGGRSETQYF. J is TRBJ2-5 and V is TRBV5-1, with 8 nucleotides matching TRBD2. Germline CDR1 and CDR2: SGHRS and YFSETQ. This CDR3 contains 15 residues. With V trimmed by 1 base and J by 5 bases, 7 bases remained unmatched.

CDR3 in amino acids: CASSLWRSGGPRTYEQYF. In nucleotides, the CDR3 is TGTGCCAGCAGTTTATGGAGAAGCGGGGGGCCGCGAACCTACGAGCAGTACTTC. This chain connects TRBV27 to TRBJ2-7; 9 bases line up with TRBD2. Germline CDR1 and CDR2: MNHEY and SMNVEV (reference sequence). The ends lost 1 base at V and 2 bases at J; junction bases unmatched: 12. This CDR3 has 18 amino acids.

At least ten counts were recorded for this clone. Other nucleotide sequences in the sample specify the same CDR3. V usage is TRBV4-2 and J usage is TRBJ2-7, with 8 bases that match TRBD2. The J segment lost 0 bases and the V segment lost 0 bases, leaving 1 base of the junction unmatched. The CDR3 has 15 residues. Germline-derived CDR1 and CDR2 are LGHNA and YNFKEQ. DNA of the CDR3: TGTGCCAGCAGCCAAGAAACTAGCGGCTCCTACGAGCAGTACTTC. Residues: CASSQETSGSYEQYF.

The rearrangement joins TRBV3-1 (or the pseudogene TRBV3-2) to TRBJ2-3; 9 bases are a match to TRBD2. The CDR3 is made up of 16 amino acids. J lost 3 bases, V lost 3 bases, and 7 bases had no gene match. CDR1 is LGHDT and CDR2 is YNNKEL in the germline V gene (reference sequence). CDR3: CASSHLASGVTDTQYF. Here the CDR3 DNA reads TGTGCCAGCAGCCACCTGGCTAGCGGGGTTACAGATACGCAGTATTTT.

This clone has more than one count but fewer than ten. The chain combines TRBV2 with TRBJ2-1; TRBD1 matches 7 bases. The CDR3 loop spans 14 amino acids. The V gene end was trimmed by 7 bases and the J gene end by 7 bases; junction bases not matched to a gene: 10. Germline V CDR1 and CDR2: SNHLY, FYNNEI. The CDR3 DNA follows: TGTGCCAGCACCTACAGGACAGGTTGGAATGAGCAGTTCTTC. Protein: CASTYRTGWNEQFF. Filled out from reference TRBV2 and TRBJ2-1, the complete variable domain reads EPEVTQTPSHQVTQMGQEVILRCVPISNHLYFYWYRQILGQKVEFLVSFYNNEISEKSEIFDDQFSVERPDGSNFTLKIRSTKLEDSAMYFCASTYRTGWNEQFFGPGTRLTVL.

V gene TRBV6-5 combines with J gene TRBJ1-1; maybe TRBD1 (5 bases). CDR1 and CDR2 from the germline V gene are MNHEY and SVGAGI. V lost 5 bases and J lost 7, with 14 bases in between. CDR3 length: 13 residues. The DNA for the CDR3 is TGTGCCAGCAGTCTGAACAGGTTACGTGAAGCTTTCTTT. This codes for CASSLNRLREAFF.

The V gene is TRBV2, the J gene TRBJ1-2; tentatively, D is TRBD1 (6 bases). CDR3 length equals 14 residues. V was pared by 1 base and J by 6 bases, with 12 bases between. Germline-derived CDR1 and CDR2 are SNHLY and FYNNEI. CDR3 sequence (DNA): TGTGCCAGCAGTGAAGGGCAGGGGTGGGATGGCTACACCTTC. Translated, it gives CASSEGQGWDGYTF.

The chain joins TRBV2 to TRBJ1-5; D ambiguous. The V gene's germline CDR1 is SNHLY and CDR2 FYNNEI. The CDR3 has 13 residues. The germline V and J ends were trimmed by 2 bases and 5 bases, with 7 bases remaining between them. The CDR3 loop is CASSERRHQPQHF. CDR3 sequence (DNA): TGTGCCAGCAGTGAAAGGCGGCATCAGCCCCAGCATTTT.

The chain's CDR3 is CASSERVAESDTQYF. The CDR3 bases are TGTGCCAGCAGTGAACGGGTAGCGGAGTCAGATACGCAGTATTTT. The rearrangement links TRBV6-4 to TRBJ2-3, with D possibly TRBD2 on 6 matching bases. This CDR3 region has 15 residues. Germline V gene sequence: CDR1 MRHNA, CDR2 SNTAGT. With 3 bases removed from V and 4 bases from J, the gap between germline ends came to 14 bases.

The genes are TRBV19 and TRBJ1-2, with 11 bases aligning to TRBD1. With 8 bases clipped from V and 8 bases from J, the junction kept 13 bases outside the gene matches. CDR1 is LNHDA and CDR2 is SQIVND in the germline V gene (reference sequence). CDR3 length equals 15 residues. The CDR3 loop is CASFLTGTGGRGYTF. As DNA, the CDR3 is TGTGCCAGTTTCCTCACCGGGACAGGGGGTAGGGGCTACACCTTC.

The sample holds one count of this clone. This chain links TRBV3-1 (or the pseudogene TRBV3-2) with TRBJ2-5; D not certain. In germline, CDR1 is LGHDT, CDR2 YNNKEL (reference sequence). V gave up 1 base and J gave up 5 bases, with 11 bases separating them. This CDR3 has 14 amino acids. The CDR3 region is CASSQAGFGETQYF. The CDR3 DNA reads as TGTGCCAGCAGCCAAGCAGGATTTGGGGAGACCCAGTACTTC.

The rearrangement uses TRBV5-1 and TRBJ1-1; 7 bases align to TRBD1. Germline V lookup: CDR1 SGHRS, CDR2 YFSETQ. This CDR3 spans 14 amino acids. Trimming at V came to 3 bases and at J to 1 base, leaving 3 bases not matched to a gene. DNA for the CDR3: TGCGCCAGCAGCTCGGGACAGCCGAACACTGAAGCTTTCTTT. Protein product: CASSSGQPNTEAFF.

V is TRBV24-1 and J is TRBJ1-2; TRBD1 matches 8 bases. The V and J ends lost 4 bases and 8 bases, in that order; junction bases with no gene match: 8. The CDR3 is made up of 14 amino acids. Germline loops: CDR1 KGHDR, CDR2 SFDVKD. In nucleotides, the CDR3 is TGTGCCACCAGTGACCTGGACAGGGCGGACGGCTACACCTTC. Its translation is CATSDLDRADGYTF.

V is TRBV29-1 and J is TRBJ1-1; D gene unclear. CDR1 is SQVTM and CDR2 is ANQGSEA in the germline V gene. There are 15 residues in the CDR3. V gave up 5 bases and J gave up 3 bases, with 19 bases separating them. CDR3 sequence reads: CSVLLVVIGDTEAFF. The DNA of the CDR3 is TGCAGCGTTCTACTGGTGGTCATCGGAGACACTGAAGCTTTCTTT.

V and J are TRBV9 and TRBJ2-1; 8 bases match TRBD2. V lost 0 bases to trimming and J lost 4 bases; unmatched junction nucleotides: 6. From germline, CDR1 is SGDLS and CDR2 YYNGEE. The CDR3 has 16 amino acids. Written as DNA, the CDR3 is TGTGCCAGCAGCGTAGCTGGGGCGGGAGGATACAATGAGCAGTTCTTC. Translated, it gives CASSVAGAGGYNEQFF.